A selection of T cell receptor beta chains follows, all from one sample in a study of blood T cell repertoires in COVID-19. Sequencing used immunoSEQ multiplex PCR; TCRdb keeps in-frame clones, though not all of them. The sample yields some 48,000 clones, more than 75% seen once. Specimen: peripheral blood. These receptors came from a woman aged 55-70 years with acute or convalescent COVID-19. Each CDR3 is given with its conserved first and last residue. A D gene is named only where the DNA matches it firmly. Expanded clones are given a class, and other clones once, few, many or no size at all.

V gene,D gene,clone size,J gene,CDR3 DNA,CDR3 protein
TRBV6-5,.,.,TRBJ2-7,TGTGCCGTCACGTCGGTTTTCGAGCAGTACTTC,CAVTSVFEQYF
TRBV27,TRBD2,.,TRBJ2-1,TGTGCCAGCATTCCAGGGACTAGCGGGACCTACAATGAGCAGTTCTTC,CASIPGTSGTYNEQFF
TRBV27,TRBD1,.,TRBJ1-1,TGTGCCAGCAGTTCGGGACAGGGGGCAACTTTCTTT,CASSSGQGATFF
TRBV6-2/TRBV6-3,TRBD1,once,TRBJ2-1,TGTGCCAGCAGTTTTCCAGGGGGCAATGAGCAGTTCTTC,CASSFPGGNEQFF
TRBV11-2,TRBD2,.,TRBJ2-7,TGTGCCAGCAGCCCCGGGACTAACTTTTTATACGAGCAGTACTTC,CASSPGTNFLYEQYF
TRBV4-1,.,.,TRBJ2-4,TGCGCCAGCAGCCAAGCGGTTACGGGGACTCTAGCCAAAAACATTCAGTACTTC,CASSQAVTGTLAKNIQYF
TRBV20-1,.,.,TRBJ1-1,TGCAGTGCGAGTCAGGCGGCCGGGATGAACACTGAAGCTTTCTTT,CSASQAAGMNTEAFF
TRBV7-2,TRBD2,.,TRBJ2-2,TGTGCCAGCAGCTTAGTCCCTAGCGGGAGCATCGGCACCGGGGAGCTGTTTTTT,CASSLVPSGSIGTGELFF
TRBV7-2,TRBD1,few,TRBJ1-2,TGTGCCAGCAGCTTAGATCAGGGGGCGAGGGGCTACACCTTC,CASSLDQGARGYTF
TRBV5-1,.,.,TRBJ2-5,TGCGCCAGCAGCTTAGAGGACCAAGAGACCCAGTACTTC,CASSLEDQETQYF
TRBV5-4,TRBD1,.,TRBJ2-5,TGTGCCAGCAGCTTTCGGACAGGGCTGGGCCAAGAGACCCAGTACTTC,CASSFRTGLGQETQYF
TRBV19,TRBD1,medium-sized,TRBJ1-5,TGTGCCAGTAGCATCGACAGGGCCTTCAATCAGCCCCAGCATTTT,CASSIDRAFNQPQHF
TRBV19,TRBD1,.,TRBJ2-5,TGTGCCAGTAGCCTTCCCGGGACAGACCAAGAGACCCAGTACTTC,CASSLPGTDQETQYF
TRBV9,.,few,TRBJ1-2,TGTGCCAGCAGCGCCGGGATGAGCCGTGAAGGCTACACCTTC,CASSAGMSREGYTF
TRBV7-9,.,.,TRBJ1-6,TGTGCCAGCAGGGAGGGTAATTCACCCCTCCACTTT,CASREGNSPLHF
TRBV19,.,.,TRBJ2-1,TGTGCCAGTAGTATGGGGGGCTACAATGAGCAGTTCTTC,CASSMGGYNEQFF
TRBV29-1,.,once,TRBJ1-1,TGCAGCGTTGTATCCGCCGCGGGTACTGAAGCTTTCTTT,CSVVSAAGTEAFF
TRBV4-2,TRBD2,.,TRBJ2-5,TGTGCCAGCAGCCGGGGGGATAGCGGGGCCCAAGAGACCCAGTACTTC,CASSRGDSGAQETQYF
TRBV27,.,.,TRBJ2-7,TGTGCCAGCAGTTTAGGGAGTAGCTCCTACGAGCAGTACTTC,CASSLGSSSYEQYF
TRBV19,TRBD1,.,TRBJ1-2,TGTGCCAGTACCGACGACAGGGTAAGGTATGGCTACACCTTC,CASTDDRVRYGYTF
TRBV7-6,TRBD1,once,TRBJ1-2,TGTGCCAGCAGCCCGTCGACAGGGGCCTCCTATGGCTACACCTTC,CASSPSTGASYGYTF
TRBV29-1,.,.,TRBJ1-5,TGCAGCGCTCAGCTGGCAGGAGGTCAGCCCCAGCATTTT,CSAQLAGGQPQHF
TRBV6-5,TRBD2,.,TRBJ2-1,TGTGCCAGCGGTCCAGCGGGGGCTTTCTACAATGAGCAGTTCTTC,CASGPAGAFYNEQFF